Listed below are T cell receptor beta chains from one sample, sequenced in a study of a mutant IDH1 vaccine in newly diagnosed glioma. Their antigens are not known. Data came from immunoSEQ multiplex PCR; TCRdb stores just in-frame clones and leaves some out. The repertoire holds 88,000 or so clones, with around 85% as singletons. This sample comprised PBMCs, obtained from a glioma patient whose treatment included an IDH1 peptide vaccine. All receptors derive from a man between 25 and 39 years old with glioma. Some clones in this sample may be carry-over from other donors' samples. Each CDR3 is given with its conserved first and last residue. Fields, in order: clone size, V gene, J gene, D gene, CDR3 protein, CDR3 DNA. D genes are given only for firm matches. Size is stated for part of the rows, as once, few or many counts, or as a class when the clone is expanded.

size: .
V: TRBV13
J: TRBJ2-1
D: TRBD1
CDR3: CASSPDRGHSYNEQFF
DNA: TGTGCCAGCAGCCCCGACAGGGGGCATTCCTACAATGAGCAGTTCTTC

size: .
V: TRBV7-8
J: TRBJ1-2
D: .
CDR3: CASSLTGINYGYTF
DNA: TGTGCCAGCAGCCTAACCGGCATCAACTATGGCTACACCTTC

size: .
V: TRBV28
J: TRBJ2-5
D: .
CDR3: CASSFVGRERETQYF
DNA: TGTGCCAGCAGTTTTGTGGGCAGGGAAAGAGAGACCCAGTACTTC

size: few
V: TRBV20-1
J: TRBJ1-2
D: .
CDR3: CSAPGYTF
DNA: TGCAGTGCCCCAGGCTACACCTTC

size: .
V: TRBV7-3
J: TRBJ2-7
D: .
CDR3: CASSPSGAFYEQYF
DNA: TGTGCCAGCAGCCCCTCGGGAGCCTTCTACGAGCAGTACTTC

size: .
V: TRBV28
J: TRBJ2-1
D: .
CDR3: CASTIGGTPQFF
DNA: TGTGCCAGCACCATCGGAGGGACACCTCAGTTCTTC

size: once
V: TRBV27
J: TRBJ2-7
D: TRBD2
CDR3: CASTLRGRASYEQYF
DNA: TGTGCCAGCACCCTACGGGGGAGGGCTAGCTACGAGCAGTACTTC

size: once
V: TRBV19
J: TRBJ2-1
D: TRBD1
CDR3: CASSIQDRGFDEQFF
DNA: TGTGCCAGTAGTATCCAGGACAGGGGGTTCGATGAGCAGTTCTTC

size: .
V: TRBV9
J: TRBJ2-3
D: .
CDR3: CASSVANGGVDTQYF
DNA: TGTGCCAGCAGCGTAGCTAACGGCGGAGTAGATACGCAGTATTTT

size: .
V: TRBV7-9
J: TRBJ2-5
D: .
CDR3: CASSHPVAVKETQYF
DNA: TGTGCCAGCAGCCACCCAGTGGCAGTAAAAGAGACCCAGTACTTC

size: .
V: TRBV10-3
J: TRBJ2-2
D: TRBD1
CDR3: CAISTGVDTGELFF
DNA: TGTGCCATCTCAACAGGGGTGGACACCGGGGAGCTGTTTTTT

size: .
V: TRBV9
J: TRBJ1-3
D: .
CDR3: CASSVGNGLRDTIYF
DNA: TGTGCCAGCAGCGTAGGGAACGGATTAAGGGACACCATATATTTT

size: .
V: TRBV6-5
J: TRBJ1-2
D: TRBD1
CDR3: CASRPGTGVHTF
DNA: TGTGCCAGCAGACCCGGGACAGGGGTACATACCTTC

size: .
V: TRBV5-1
J: TRBJ1-1
D: .
CDR3: CASSYSGDTEAFF
DNA: TGCGCCAGCAGCTACTCAGGGGACACTGAAGCTTTCTTT

size: few
V: TRBV11-3
J: TRBJ1-1
D: .
CDR3: CASSLGDTRNTEAFF
DNA: TGTGCCAGCAGCCTCGGGGACACTCGGAACACTGAAGCTTTCTTT

size: .
V: TRBV19
J: TRBJ2-2
D: .
CDR3: CASRWVAGVTGELFF
DNA: TGTGCCAGTAGATGGGTGGCAGGGGTAACCGGGGAGCTGTTTTTT

size: .
V: TRBV7-9
J: TRBJ2-5
D: TRBD2
CDR3: CASSLGRTREETQYF
DNA: TGTGCCAGCAGCTTAGGTCGGACTAGGGAAGAGACCCAGTACTTC

size: .
V: TRBV2
J: TRBJ2-6
D: TRBD1
CDR3: CASREITGGLSGANVLTF
DNA: TGTGCCAGCAGGGAGATAACAGGGGGTTTGTCTGGGGCCAACGTCCTGACTTTC

size: .
V: TRBV19
J: TRBJ1-5
D: TRBD1
CDR3: CASSIVLGQVNQPQHF
DNA: TGTGCCAGTAGTATAGTTTTAGGACAGGTAAATCAGCCCCAGCATTTT

size: once
V: TRBV2
J: TRBJ2-7
D: .
CDR3: CASSEGYEQYF
DNA: TGTGCCAGCAGTGAGGGCTACGAGCAGTACTTC

size: .
V: TRBV19
J: TRBJ1-5
D: TRBD1
CDR3: CASSRQGASNQPQHF
DNA: TGTGCCAGTAGCAGACAGGGGGCAAGCAATCAGCCCCAGCATTTT

size: .
V: TRBV28
J: TRBJ2-7
D: .
CDR3: CASSRQASYEQYF
DNA: TGTGCCAGCAGTCGACAGGCATCCTACGAGCAGTACTTC

size: .
V: TRBV5-4
J: TRBJ2-7
D: TRBD1
CDR3: CASSGDREFSPLEQYF
DNA: TGTGCCAGCAGCGGCGACAGGGAATTTTCCCCCCTCGAGCAGTACTTC

size: few
V: TRBV29-1
J: TRBJ1-2
D: .
CDR3: CSAWLQIPYGYTF
DNA: TGCAGCGCCTGGTTACAGATACCTTATGGCTACACCTTC

size: few
V: TRBV15
J: TRBJ1-1
D: .
CDR3: CATSRDLEQTTEAFF
DNA: TGTGCCACCAGCAGAGATTTAGAGCAGACCACTGAAGCTTTCTTT

size: .
V: TRBV18
J: TRBJ1-3
D: .
CDR3: CASSPTQGGNTIYF
DNA: TGTGCCAGCTCACCTACCCAGGGAGGAAACACCATATATTTT

size: .
V: TRBV18
J: TRBJ2-5
D: .
CDR3: CASSRWGTSQETQYF
DNA: TGTGCCAGCTCCCGGTGGGGGACGAGCCAAGAGACCCAGTACTTC

size: .
V: TRBV6-5
J: TRBJ2-7
D: TRBD1
CDR3: CASSSSGTDQYEQYF
DNA: TGTGCCAGCAGTTCGTCCGGGACAGACCAGTACGAGCAGTACTTC

size: .
V: TRBV19
J: TRBJ1-2
D: .
CDR3: CASSISLARDGYGYTF
DNA: TGTGCCAGTAGTATCTCGCTGGCGAGGGACGGGTATGGCTACACCTTC

size: .
V: TRBV5-1
J: TRBJ2-2
D: .
CDR3: CASSLAGSLVSGELFF
DNA: TGCGCCAGCAGCTTGGCCGGATCACTAGTATCCGGGGAGCTGTTTTTT

size: .
V: TRBV4-1
J: TRBJ1-2
D: .
CDR3: CASSQALNYGYTF
DNA: TGCGCCAGCAGCCAAGCCTTAAACTATGGCTACACCTTC

size: .
V: TRBV19
J: TRBJ1-3
D: .
CDR3: CASSIGPQPGNTIYF
DNA: TGTGCCAGTAGTATAGGGCCGCAACCGGGAAACACCATATATTTT

size: .
V: TRBV19
J: TRBJ1-2
D: .
CDR3: CASSRLGDTANYGYTF
DNA: TGTGCCAGTAGTCGCCTCGGGGACACCGCTAACTATGGCTACACCTTC

size: few
V: TRBV5-5
J: TRBJ1-1
D: .
CDR3: CASSFADVGTEAFF
DNA: TGTGCCAGCAGCTTCGCTGACGTGGGGACTGAAGCTTTCTTT

size: .
V: TRBV6-5
J: TRBJ1-1
D: .
CDR3: CATGRGEGTEAFF
DNA: TGTGCCACCGGACGGGGGGAGGGCACTGAAGCTTTCTTT

size: .
V: TRBV28
J: TRBJ2-7
D: TRBD2
CDR3: CASSLGLGREEFGSYEQYF
DNA: TGTGCCAGCAGTTTAGGTTTAGGGCGGGAGGAGTTTGGTTCCTACGAGCAGTACTTC

size: .
V: TRBV5-1
J: TRBJ1-4
D: .
CDR3: CASSRWAPTNEKLFF
DNA: TGCGCCAGCAGCCGATGGGCCCCAACTAATGAAAAACTGTTTTTT

size: .
V: TRBV11-2
J: TRBJ1-5
D: .
CDR3: CASSTSRTKRGSNQPQHF
DNA: TGTGCCAGCAGCACCTCCCGAACGAAACGAGGGAGCAATCAGCCCCAGCATTTT

size: .
V: TRBV27
J: TRBJ2-7
D: .
CDR3: CASSLTGSTYEQYF
DNA: TGTGCCAGCAGTTTAACCGGCAGTACCTACGAGCAGTACTTC

size: .
V: TRBV30
J: TRBJ2-6
D: .
CDR3: CAWSVNAGANVLTF
DNA: TGTGCCTGGAGTGTAAACGCTGGGGCCAACGTCCTGACTTTC

size: .
V: TRBV6-5
J: TRBJ2-1
D: TRBD2
CDR3: CASSSTRGGRHNEQFF
DNA: TGTGCCAGCAGTTCCACTCGGGGGGGCCGGCACAATGAGCAGTTCTTC

size: .
V: TRBV29-1
J: TRBJ2-3
D: TRBD2
CDR3: CSVGTSGSDTQYF
DNA: TGCAGCGTTGGGACTAGCGGATCCGATACGCAGTATTTT

size: once
V: TRBV18
J: TRBJ2-7
D: .
CDR3: CASSLAMVWDGIYEQYF
DNA: TGTGCCAGCTCACTTGCCATGGTTTGGGACGGCATCTACGAGCAGTACTTC

size: once
V: TRBV2
J: TRBJ1-3
D: .
CDR3: CASSRGGALSGNTIYF
DNA: TGTGCCAGCAGTAGGGGAGGGGCACTCTCTGGAAACACCATATATTTT

size: .
V: TRBV6-5
J: TRBJ1-2
D: .
CDR3: CASSYSRAQPYGYTF
DNA: TGTGCCAGCAGTTACTCTCGGGCTCAGCCCTATGGCTACACCTTC

size: .
V: TRBV27
J: TRBJ1-4
D: .
CDR3: CASSPAPGRLPNEKLFF
DNA: TGTGCCAGCAGTCCCGCCCCCGGGAGACTCCCTAATGAAAAACTGTTTTTT

size: .
V: TRBV2
J: TRBJ2-5
D: TRBD1
CDR3: CASGGQGVGETQYF
DNA: TGTGCCAGCGGGGGACAGGGGGTGGGAGAGACCCAGTACTTC

size: .
V: TRBV4-2
J: TRBJ2-2
D: .
CDR3: CASSTRPLTGELFF
DNA: TGTGCCAGCAGCACCCGCCCTCTGACCGGGGAGCTGTTTTTT

size: .
V: TRBV7-8
J: TRBJ2-1
D: .
CDR3: CASSLDLPRSYNEQFF
DNA: TGTGCCAGCAGCTTAGACCTACCTCGCTCCTACAATGAGCAGTTCTTC

size: .
V: TRBV7-9
J: TRBJ2-1
D: TRBD2
CDR3: CASSLPRVAGGFYNEQFF
DNA: TGTGCCAGCAGCTTACCCCGCGTAGCGGGAGGCTTTTACAATGAGCAGTTCTTC

size: .
V: TRBV9
J: TRBJ1-2
D: TRBD1
CDR3: CASSVQPGGAGYTF
DNA: TGTGCCAGCAGCGTACAACCAGGGGGAGCTGGCTACACCTTC

size: .
V: TRBV5-1
J: TRBJ1-1
D: .
CDR3: CASSLGSANTEAFF
DNA: TGCGCCAGCAGCTTGGGGTCGGCGAACACTGAAGCTTTCTTT

size: .
V: TRBV18
J: TRBJ2-5
D: TRBD1
CDR3: CASSRDSDQETQYF
DNA: TGTGCCAGCTCTCGGGACAGCGACCAAGAGACCCAGTACTTC

size: .
V: TRBV28
J: TRBJ1-2
D: .
CDR3: CASSLSVADYGYTF
DNA: TGTGCCAGCAGTTTATCAGTGGCTGACTATGGCTACACCTTC